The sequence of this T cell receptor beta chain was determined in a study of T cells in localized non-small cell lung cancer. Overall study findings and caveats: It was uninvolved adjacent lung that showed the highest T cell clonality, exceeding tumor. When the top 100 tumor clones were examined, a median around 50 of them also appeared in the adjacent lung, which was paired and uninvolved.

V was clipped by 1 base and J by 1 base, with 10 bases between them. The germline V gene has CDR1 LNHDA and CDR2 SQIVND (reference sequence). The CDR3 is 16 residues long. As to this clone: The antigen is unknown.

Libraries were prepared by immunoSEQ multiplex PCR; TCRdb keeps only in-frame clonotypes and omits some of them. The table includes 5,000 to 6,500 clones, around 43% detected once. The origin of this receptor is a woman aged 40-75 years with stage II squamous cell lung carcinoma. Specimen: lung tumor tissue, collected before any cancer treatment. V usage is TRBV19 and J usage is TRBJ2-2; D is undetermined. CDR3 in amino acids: CASSIGKRRNTGELFF. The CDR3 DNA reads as TGTGCCAGTAGTATAGGAAAAAGGAGGAACACCGGGGAGCTGTTTTTT.